This T cell receptor (beta chain) was profiled in a study of control samples from healthy donors and cancer patients. Here immunoSEQ multiplex PCR was the method, and the copy in TCRdb shows in-frame clones only, minus some. The sample shows approximately 180,000 clones, under 95% of them seen only once. Sequenced material: blood. This clonotype was obtained from a woman under 30 in good health.

The CDR3 sequence is CASGRSGGGETQYF. The CDR3 nucleotides are TGTGCCAGCGGAAGGAGCGGGGGAGGAGAGACCCAGTACTTC. This rearrangement joins TRBV4-2 to TRBJ2-5; 8 positions match TRBD2. The V segment lost 8 bases and the J segment 4 bases; nucleotides outside the gene matches: 9. Looked up from germline, CDR1 is LGHNA and CDR2 is YNFKEQ. CDR3 length equals 14 residues.